A selection of T cell receptor beta chains follows, all from one sample in a study of shared T cell receptors in the human thymus. Only in-frame clones appear in the TCRdb table, and some are missing; sequencing was by immunoSEQ multiplex PCR. This sample yields under 850,000 clones, of which 88% are seen a single time; approximately 0.01% belongs to the top ten. The sample was also reused in another study, on human thymus T cells.

Sequencing input: thymocytes. The receptors were gathered from a boy under two years old with a congenital heart defect. The CDR3 runs from the conserved cysteine through the conserved F or W. The D gene is left open where the match is weak.

j_call: TRBJ2-2
d_call: .
v_call: TRBV5-1
cdr3_length: 14
cdr3_aa: CASSLQGEAGELFF

j_call: TRBJ1-2
d_call: .
v_call: TRBV7-2
cdr3_length: 15
cdr3_aa: CASSERRGVLRSYTF

j_call: TRBJ2-1
d_call: .
v_call: TRBV2
cdr3_length: 14
cdr3_aa: CASSDLGGDNEQFF

j_call: TRBJ2-1
d_call: TRBD2
v_call: TRBV6-1
cdr3_length: 15
cdr3_aa: CASSERERRMNEQFF

j_call: TRBJ2-7
d_call: .
v_call: TRBV18
cdr3_length: 17
cdr3_aa: CASSRRTGAMGSYEQYF

j_call: TRBJ2-7
d_call: TRBD1
v_call: TRBV29-1
cdr3_length: 13
cdr3_aa: CSVPGQGLHEQYF

j_call: TRBJ1-1
d_call: .
v_call: TRBV11-3
cdr3_length: 12
cdr3_aa: CASSLNGVEAFF

j_call: TRBJ2-4
d_call: .
v_call: TRBV28
cdr3_length: 13
cdr3_aa: CASSWQGKNIQYF

j_call: TRBJ2-5
d_call: .
v_call: TRBV7-9
cdr3_length: 16
cdr3_aa: CASRSLAVLPQETQYF

j_call: TRBJ2-1
d_call: TRBD2
v_call: TRBV4-1
cdr3_length: 15
cdr3_aa: CASSRTSGRGNEQFF

j_call: TRBJ1-2
d_call: TRBD1
v_call: TRBV10-3
cdr3_length: 15
cdr3_aa: CAIKQAGGLKGGYTF

j_call: TRBJ2-1
d_call: TRBD2
v_call: TRBV2
cdr3_length: 13
cdr3_aa: CAKPGLAGYEQFF

j_call: TRBJ1-1
d_call: .
v_call: TRBV7-2
cdr3_length: 15
cdr3_aa: CASSLVADSYTEAFF

j_call: TRBJ2-3
d_call: TRBD1
v_call: TRBV6-1
cdr3_length: 13
cdr3_aa: CASITGGTDTQYF

j_call: TRBJ2-1
d_call: TRBD1
v_call: TRBV30
cdr3_length: 20
cdr3_aa: CAWSPPGQGRAMSSYNEQFF

j_call: TRBJ2-5
d_call: .
v_call: TRBV5-1
cdr3_length: 13
cdr3_aa: CASSLLGKETQYF

j_call: TRBJ2-1
d_call: TRBD1
v_call: TRBV10-1
cdr3_length: 15
cdr3_aa: CASSRGTGGFDEQFF

j_call: TRBJ2-5
d_call: TRBD1
v_call: TRBV7-7
cdr3_length: 15
cdr3_aa: CASSLGTGDQETQYF

j_call: TRBJ1-1
d_call: .
v_call: TRBV10-3
cdr3_length: 17
cdr3_aa: CAISESTRGRGNTEAFF

j_call: TRBJ2-1
d_call: TRBD2
v_call: TRBV30
cdr3_length: 16
cdr3_aa: CAWRALAGGINNEQFF

j_call: TRBJ2-2
d_call: .
v_call: TRBV6-1
cdr3_length: 16
cdr3_aa: CASSEGEGSNTGELFF

j_call: TRBJ2-1
d_call: TRBD1
v_call: TRBV7-3
cdr3_length: 15
cdr3_aa: CASSAYRQGSDEQFF

j_call: TRBJ2-7
d_call: TRBD2
v_call: TRBV5-1
cdr3_length: 19
cdr3_aa: CASSYVGLAGPLQLYEQYF

j_call: TRBJ1-2
d_call: .
v_call: TRBV10-2
cdr3_length: 12
cdr3_aa: CASSEGGDGYTF

j_call: TRBJ2-6
d_call: .
v_call: TRBV15
cdr3_length: 14
cdr3_aa: CATRDSPGANVLTF

j_call: TRBJ1-3
d_call: TRBD1
v_call: TRBV5-6
cdr3_length: 14
cdr3_aa: CASSPDRGRNTIYF

j_call: TRBJ2-5
d_call: TRBD2
v_call: TRBV4-3
cdr3_length: 15
cdr3_aa: CASSPNRTSEETQYF

j_call: TRBJ2-5
d_call: .
v_call: TRBV4-3
cdr3_length: 19
cdr3_aa: CASSQDWLLVSGPGETQYF

j_call: TRBJ2-7
d_call: .
v_call: TRBV7-2
cdr3_length: 16
cdr3_aa: CASSPPSRQVSYEQYF

j_call: TRBJ2-2
d_call: .
v_call: TRBV2
cdr3_length: 14
cdr3_aa: CAGRDIRSTGELFF

j_call: TRBJ2-3
d_call: TRBD2
v_call: TRBV4-2
cdr3_length: 17
cdr3_aa: CASSHGTSGRGTDTQYF

j_call: TRBJ2-5
d_call: .
v_call: TRBV11-2
cdr3_length: 18
cdr3_aa: CASSLGPWGQQIQETQYF

j_call: TRBJ2-1
d_call: .
v_call: TRBV15
cdr3_length: 14
cdr3_aa: CATSRDSFTGDWFF

j_call: TRBJ2-1
d_call: TRBD2
v_call: TRBV29-1
cdr3_length: 14
cdr3_aa: CSLAGVGSYNEQFF

j_call: TRBJ2-2
d_call: .
v_call: TRBV15
cdr3_length: 13
cdr3_aa: CATSRGQFGELFF

j_call: TRBJ2-5
d_call: TRBD2
v_call: TRBV4-3
cdr3_length: 16
cdr3_aa: CASSQSSERDEQTQYF

j_call: TRBJ1-1
d_call: .
v_call: TRBV27
cdr3_length: 14
cdr3_aa: CASSLGPRNTEAFF

j_call: TRBJ2-7
d_call: .
v_call: TRBV25-1
cdr3_length: 18
cdr3_aa: CASSESASGEAPTYEQYF

j_call: TRBJ1-5
d_call: .
v_call: TRBV6-1
cdr3_length: 15
cdr3_aa: CASRETANPSEPQHF

j_call: TRBJ1-1
d_call: TRBD1
v_call: TRBV4-1
cdr3_length: 17
cdr3_aa: CASSQGGTGGLNTEAFF

j_call: TRBJ1-5
d_call: .
v_call: TRBV27
cdr3_length: 14
cdr3_aa: CATAGANSNQPQHF

j_call: TRBJ1-1
d_call: .
v_call: TRBV11-1
cdr3_length: 17
cdr3_aa: CASSLDLPGHLNTEAFF

j_call: TRBJ1-2
d_call: .
v_call: TRBV4-1
cdr3_length: 15
cdr3_aa: CASSQVKPGLYGYTF

j_call: TRBJ2-2
d_call: TRBD1
v_call: TRBV5-4
cdr3_length: 16
cdr3_aa: CASSFIDRDNTGELFF

j_call: TRBJ1-2
d_call: .
v_call: TRBV15
cdr3_length: 19
cdr3_aa: CATSREVGTRGSGNYGYTF

j_call: TRBJ1-2
d_call: TRBD1
v_call: TRBV5-8
cdr3_length: 14
cdr3_aa: CASSMTGSNYGYTF

j_call: TRBJ2-3
d_call: TRBD2
v_call: TRBV14
cdr3_length: 16
cdr3_aa: CASSQLAGIHTDTQYF

j_call: TRBJ1-2
d_call: .
v_call: TRBV5-6
cdr3_length: 15
cdr3_aa: CASSLGGEVNYGYTF

j_call: TRBJ2-3
d_call: TRBD2
v_call: TRBV28
cdr3_length: 18
cdr3_aa: CASSPTPLAGTFTDTQYF

j_call: TRBJ1-5
d_call: .
v_call: TRBV10-2
cdr3_length: 13
cdr3_aa: CAIRRGTDQPQHF

j_call: TRBJ1-1
d_call: TRBD1
v_call: TRBV5-1
cdr3_length: 17
cdr3_aa: CASSLVEGALMNTEAFF

j_call: TRBJ2-5
d_call: TRBD2
v_call: TRBV10-3
cdr3_length: 19
cdr3_aa: CAISEREGSGRAPRGTQYF

j_call: TRBJ2-3
d_call: .
v_call: TRBV30
cdr3_length: 16
cdr3_aa: CAWSARDSRESDTQYF

j_call: TRBJ2-2
d_call: TRBD2
v_call: TRBV15
cdr3_length: 15
cdr3_aa: CATTITSGGTGELFF

j_call: TRBJ2-7
d_call: TRBD2
v_call: TRBV30
cdr3_length: 19
cdr3_aa: CAWSAPAGLAGFRRYEQYF

j_call: TRBJ2-3
d_call: TRBD2
v_call: TRBV2
cdr3_length: 14
cdr3_aa: CASGALAGRDTQYF

j_call: TRBJ2-1
d_call: TRBD2
v_call: TRBV4-2
cdr3_length: 17
cdr3_aa: CASSQEQGLAGRHEQFF

j_call: TRBJ1-2
d_call: .
v_call: TRBV4-2
cdr3_length: 14
cdr3_aa: CASSQVAGDYGYTF

j_call: TRBJ1-2
d_call: .
v_call: TRBV5-6
cdr3_length: 13
cdr3_aa: CASSWLISGGYTF